Listed here are 5 T cell receptor beta chains from one sample, sequenced in a study of radiation and T cells in renal cell carcinoma. Some clones are missing from TCRdb's copy, which holds only in-frame ones; the method was immunoSEQ multiplex PCR. Of 150,000 to 200,000 clones in the sample, about 85% were seen once. Time point specified: blood 4 weeks post-SBRT, at nephrectomy. Treatment denoted: 15 Gy SBRT to primary tumor, nephrectomy 4 weeks later. The sample in question was blood, obtained from a patient whose treatment included radiotherapy and nephrectomy. The origin of the receptors is a woman between 45 and 60 years old with renal cell carcinoma.

The V gene is TRBV7-6, the J gene TRBJ2-3; possibly TRBD2 for D (6 bases). This CDR3 spans 18 amino acids. V lost 0 bases to trimming and J lost 6 bases, with 22 bases between them. Germline values: CDR1 SGHVS, CDR2 FNYEAQ. The CDR3 region has the DNA TGTGCCAGCAGCTTAGCAGGCATATCGCGGGGCCAGCGGGATACGCAGTATTTT. Protein sequence: CASSLAGISRGQRDTQYF.

The chain uses TRBV29-1 and TRBJ2-1; 7 nucleotides align to TRBD1. Per germline, CDR1 SQVTM and CDR2 ANQGSEA. V dropped 7 bases and J dropped 6; count of bases not matched to a gene: 12. This CDR3 has 14 amino acids. The CDR3 DNA is TGCAGCGCAACCGACAGGGTAGGGTCCAATGAGCAGTTCTTC. Encoded protein: CSATDRVGSNEQFF.

The genes are TRBV6-5 and TRBJ1-5, with D maybe TRBD1 (5 bases). V lost 6 bases to trimming and J lost 3 bases, with 12 bases between them. The CDR3 consists of 14 residues. Per the germline V gene, CDR1 is MNHEY and CDR2 is SVGAGI. The CDR3 region is CASSSGRDNQPQHF. The CDR3 coding sequence is TGTGCCAGCAGCTCAGGCAGGGACAATCAGCCCCAGCATTTT.

This clone was counted once. The chain joins TRBV9 to TRBJ1-2; a possible D gene is TRBD1 (5 bases). The germline V gene has CDR1 SGDLS and CDR2 YYNGEE. The CDR3 sequence is 13 residues long. Trimming pared 3 bases from V and 8 bases from J, leaving 14 bases between. The CDR3 here is CASSAGPRYGYTF. CDR3 sequence (DNA): TGTGCCAGCAGCGCAGGGCCTCGTTACGGCTACACCTTC.

This clone was counted a single time. This chain links TRBV6-6 with TRBJ2-3; 7 bases align to TRBD1. Germline V lookup: CDR1 MNHNY, CDR2 SVGAGI (reference sequence). After removal of 8 bases from V and 3 bases from J, the junction contained 5 bases not matched to a gene. CDR3 length: 13 residues. CDR3: CASHRGRTDTQYF. For the CDR3, the DNA is TGTGCCAGCCACAGGGGAAGGACAGATACGCAGTATTTT.